The T cell receptor (beta chain) described here comes from a study of T-cell reconstitution after alpha-beta-depleted transplantation in children (dated by TCRdb to 2016 to 2017). Regarding the research as a whole: Using TCR repertoire profiling, the study followed T-cell immune reconstitution in a quantitative way in children after TCRalphabeta/CD19-depleted allogeneic hematopoietic cell transplantation. On the study overall, not on this receptor specifically: About two months after transplant, the apparently early recovery of alphabetaT-cell counts reportedly depended on just several hundred clones that had expanded rapidly and came from non-depleted graft cells. In some patients, the high TCRbeta diversity seen at day 60 was put down to recipient T cells and intrathymic progenitors that had survived conditioning. Over the following months the frequencies of hyperexpanded clones went down, and after one year T-cell counts and TCRbeta diversity were mostly credited to newly produced T cells.

According to the study, the label for this sample's treatment or condition signals: allogeneic hematopoietic cell transplantation with graft depleted of TCRalphabeta T cells and CD19 B cells. The transplant recipients were children given TCRalphabeta/CD19-depleted allogeneic hematopoietic cell grafts. Reading the germline V gene (reference sequence) gives CDR1 SGHKS and CDR2 YYEKEE. There are 16 amino acids in the CDR3, from cysteine to phenylalanine inclusive. Just the 48-base CDR3 DNA is kept, in frame starting at base 1. The V and J ends are trimmed by 1 base and 5 bases, leaving 17 bases between them. Libraries were built with PCR. This sample was sequenced with an Illumina HiSeq 2500. To normalize quantification of the TCRbeta repertoire, the TCR libraries were built with molecular barcoding that relied on unique molecular identifiers. Starting from the raw public reads, TCRdb applied fastp trimming at Q25, assembled clones with MiXCR and retained in-frame beta chains. Identical CDR3 proteins give one entry, which carries the most common genes and DNA. This sample comprises roughly 70,000 distinct CDR3 sequences, roughly 4.9% of them detected only once. Together, the top ten hold 18% of the sample.

This clonotype appeared many times. This receptor's antigen is unknown. Base qualities are not recorded, but no much larger clone differs from it by a single base. The source was PBMCs, mostly from graft donor cells, collected 180 days after TCRalphabeta/CD19-depleted stem cell transplant. The rearranged segments are TRBV5-5 and TRBJ2-3; TRBD2 is a weak D gene call, 7 bases matching. The receptor was derived from a boy younger than two who had a stem cell transplant for acute myeloid leukemia, so the T cells may come from the graft donor. The base sequence is TGTGCCAGCAGCTTGATTCGGGGGGCCGGGGGAGATACGCAGTATTTT. Translated, it reads CASSLIRGAGGDTQYF.